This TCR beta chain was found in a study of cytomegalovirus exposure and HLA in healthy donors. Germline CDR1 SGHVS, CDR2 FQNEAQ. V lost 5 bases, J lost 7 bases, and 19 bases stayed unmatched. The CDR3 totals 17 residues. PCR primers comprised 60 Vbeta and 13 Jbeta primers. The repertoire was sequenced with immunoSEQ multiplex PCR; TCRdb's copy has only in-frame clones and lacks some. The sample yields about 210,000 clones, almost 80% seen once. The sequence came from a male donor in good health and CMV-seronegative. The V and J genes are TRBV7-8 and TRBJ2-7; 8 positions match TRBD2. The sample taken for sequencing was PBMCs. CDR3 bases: TGTGCCAGCAGCCCCCGGGAGGGGGGGGCTCACCCGGCTGAGCAGTACTTC. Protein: CASSPREGGAHPAEQYF.